The clone carrying this T cell receptor beta chain has more than one count but fewer than ten. The antigen is unknown. This record belongs to a study of T-cell reconstitution after alpha-beta-depleted transplantation in children. General study results and limits: Most T-cell counts and diversity one year after the transplant came from T cells that were newly produced. The origin of alpha-beta T cells about two months after transplant was reportedly several hundred expanded graft clones.

CDR3 length equals 16 residues. The J segment lost 2 bases and the V segment lost 2 bases, leaving 6 bases of the junction unmatched. Germline assignment: CDR1 SGHTA and CDR2 FQGTGA. The TCRbeta library was prepared with unique molecular identifiers. TCRdb reprocessed the PCR reads via MiXCR and lists one record per CDR3 protein. Of about 190,000 distinct CDR3 sequences listed, around 10% are singletons. The sequences come from PBMCs, collected before TCRalphabeta/CD19-depleted stem cell transplant. The genes are TRBV7-3 and TRBJ2-1, with 7 nucleotides matching TRBD2. The receptor was isolated from a boy between 2 and 15 years old with acute myeloid leukemia, due to receive a stem cell transplant. The DNA for the CDR3 is TGTGCCAGCAGCTTACACCCAAGCGGGGCCTACAATGAGCAGTTCTTC. As protein: CASSLHPSGAYNEQFF.